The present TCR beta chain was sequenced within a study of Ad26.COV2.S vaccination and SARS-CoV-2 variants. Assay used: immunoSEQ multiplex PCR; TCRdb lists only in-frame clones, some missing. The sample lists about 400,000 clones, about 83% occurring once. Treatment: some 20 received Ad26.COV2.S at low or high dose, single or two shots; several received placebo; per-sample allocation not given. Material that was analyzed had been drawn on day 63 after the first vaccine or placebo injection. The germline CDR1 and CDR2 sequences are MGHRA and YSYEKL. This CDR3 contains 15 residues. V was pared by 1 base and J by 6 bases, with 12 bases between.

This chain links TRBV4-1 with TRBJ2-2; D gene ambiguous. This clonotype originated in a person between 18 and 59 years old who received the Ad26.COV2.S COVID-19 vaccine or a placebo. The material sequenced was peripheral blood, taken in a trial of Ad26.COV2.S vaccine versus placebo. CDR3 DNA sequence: TGCGCCAGCAGCCAAGTTGGCGTAATGGCCGGGGAGCTGTTTTTT. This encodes CASSQVGVMAGELFF.